Here is one T cell receptor (beta chain) with its context. This entry comes from a study of blood T cell repertoires in COVID-19. Overall study context: Italy, Spain and the United States were the sources of the convalescent and acute COVID-19 samples. Sources were T cells, B-cell-depleted T cells, or PBMCs; the material itself was cDNA or gDNA.

As processed by the authors: Nucleated cell counts were estimated from reference gene primer amplification. The data were produced by immunoSEQ multiplex PCR, yet TCRdb's version contains in-frame clones alone and is incomplete. D and trimming come from the DNA, and the V and J calls and clone size come from that table. The table includes under 500,000 clones, approximately 90% detected once. Germline V gene lookup returns CDR1 SEHNR and CDR2 FQNEAQ (reference sequence). Trimming took off 3 bases at V and 3 bases at J, with 14 bases between the two ends. The CDR3 is made up of 15 amino acids. The sequencing sample was made of peripheral blood. The genes are TRBV7-9 and TRBJ1-2; perhaps TRBD1 as D (6 bases). The TCR comes from a woman aged 25 to 39 with acute or convalescent COVID-19. The CDR3 spells CASSFEAEGDYGYTF. The CDR3 region has the DNA TGTGCCAGCAGCTTCGAGGCAGAGGGGGACTATGGCTACACCTTC.